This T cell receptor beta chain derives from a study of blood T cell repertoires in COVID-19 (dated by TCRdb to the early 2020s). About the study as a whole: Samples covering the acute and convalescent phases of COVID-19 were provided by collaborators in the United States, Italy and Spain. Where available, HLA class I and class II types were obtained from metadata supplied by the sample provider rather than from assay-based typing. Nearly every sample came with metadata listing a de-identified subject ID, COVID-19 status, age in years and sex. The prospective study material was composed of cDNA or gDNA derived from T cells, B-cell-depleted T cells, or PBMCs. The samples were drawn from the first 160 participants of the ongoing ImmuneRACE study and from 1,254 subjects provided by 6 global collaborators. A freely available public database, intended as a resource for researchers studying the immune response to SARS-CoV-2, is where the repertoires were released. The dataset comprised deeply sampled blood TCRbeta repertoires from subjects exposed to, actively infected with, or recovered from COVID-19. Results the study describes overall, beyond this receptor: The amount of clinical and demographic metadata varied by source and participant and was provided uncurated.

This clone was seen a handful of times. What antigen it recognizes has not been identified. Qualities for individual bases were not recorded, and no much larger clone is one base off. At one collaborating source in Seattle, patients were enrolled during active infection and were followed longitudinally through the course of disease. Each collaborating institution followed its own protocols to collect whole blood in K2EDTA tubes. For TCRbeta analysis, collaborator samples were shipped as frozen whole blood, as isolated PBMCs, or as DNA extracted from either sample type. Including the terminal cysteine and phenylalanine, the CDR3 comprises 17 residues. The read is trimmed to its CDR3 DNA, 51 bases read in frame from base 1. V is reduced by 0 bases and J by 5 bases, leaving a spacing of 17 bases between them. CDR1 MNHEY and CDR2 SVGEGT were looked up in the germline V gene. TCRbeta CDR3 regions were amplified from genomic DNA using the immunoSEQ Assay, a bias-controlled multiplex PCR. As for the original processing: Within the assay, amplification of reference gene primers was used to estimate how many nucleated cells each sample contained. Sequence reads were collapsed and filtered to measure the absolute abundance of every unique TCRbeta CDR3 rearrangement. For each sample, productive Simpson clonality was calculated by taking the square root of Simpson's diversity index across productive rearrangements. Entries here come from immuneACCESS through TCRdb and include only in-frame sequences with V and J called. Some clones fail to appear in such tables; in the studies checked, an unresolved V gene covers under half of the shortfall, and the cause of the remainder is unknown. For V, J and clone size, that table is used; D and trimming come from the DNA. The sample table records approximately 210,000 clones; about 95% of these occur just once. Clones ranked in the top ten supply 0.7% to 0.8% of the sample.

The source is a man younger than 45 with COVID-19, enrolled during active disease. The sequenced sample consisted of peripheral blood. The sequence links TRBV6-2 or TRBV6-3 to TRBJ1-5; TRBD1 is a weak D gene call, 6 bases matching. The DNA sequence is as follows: TGTGCCAGCAGTTACTCGCCGGGCAGGGCAGGGGATCAGCCCCAGCATTTT. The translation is CASSYSPGRAGDQPQHF.